This TCR beta chain stems from a study of T cells after posttransplantation cyclophosphamide. Sampled 1 year posttransplant, controls received myeloablative marrow transplants, methotrexate and a calcineurin inhibitor. Study-level results: TRB overlap between skin or GI tissue T cells and blood was limited. TRB clonality was highly associated with recipient CMV seropositivity and reactivation. Donor-recipient repertoire similarity was low at 1-2 months, rising over year one.

Of note for this clone: Its antigen is undetermined.

Germline CDR1 reads MGHRA; CDR2 reads YSYEKL. CDR3 length: 12 amino acids. Trimming shortened V by 0 bases and J by 8 bases, and 7 bases separated the two germline ends. Profiling relied on immunoSEQ multiplex PCR, and the TCRdb table lists in-frame clones only, not all of them. This sample has about 21,000 clones; 85% to 90% occur once, and the top ten carry under 2%. Sequencing used PBMCs, obtained around 370 days after allogeneic stem cell transplant with calcineurin inhibitor and methotrexate. The sequence was obtained from a female patient in her 30s who received an allogeneic stem cell transplant from an unrelated donor, was CMV-positive, and had acute and chronic GVHD. Some T cells may have come from the graft donor. This chain uses TRBV4-1 with TRBJ1-2; D ambiguous. The CDR3 here is CASSQDLKGYTF. DNA of the CDR3: TGCGCCAGCAGCCAAGACCTAAAGGGCTACACCTTC.